Below, 11 T cell receptor beta chains from the same sample are listed, as sequenced in a study of technical replicates of blood from several donors. Assay: immunoSEQ multiplex PCR; the TCRdb copy retains only in-frame clones and omits some. This table has about 89,000 clones, approximately 93% appearing once. Sequencing used T cells isolated from PBMCs. The origin of the receptors is a human donor in good health.

The chain recombines TRBV5-1 with TRBJ1-1, with TRBD1 matching 9 bases. V lost 4 bases, J lost 4 bases, and 5 bases stayed unmatched. Germline lookup yields CDR1 SGHRS and CDR2 YFSETQ. The CDR3 contains 14 residues. CDR3 in amino acids: CASSVGQGGTEAFF. CDR3 bases: TGCGCCAGCAGCGTGGGACAGGGAGGCACTGAAGCTTTCTTT.

V gene TRBV7-3 combines with J gene TRBJ2-5; TRBD2 matches 8 bases. The CDR3 is made up of 16 amino acids. Unmatched junction bases numbered 13, after V lost 6 bases and J lost 4 bases. In germline, CDR1 is SGHTA, CDR2 FQGTGA. CDR3 sequence: CASSPGGAPSRETQYF. In nucleotides, the CDR3 is TGTGCCAGCAGTCCGGGGGGGGCTCCCTCTCGAGAGACCCAGTACTTC. The whole variable domain, remainder taken from reference TRBV7-3 and TRBJ2-5, is GAGVSQTPSNKVTEKGKYVELRCDPISGHTALYWYRQSLGQGPEFLIYFQGTGAADDSGLPNDRFFAVRPEGSVSTLKIQRTERGDSAVYLCASSPGGAPSRETQYFGPGTRLLVL.

This sequence joins TRBV11-3 and TRBJ2-5; 11 positions agree with TRBD2. Losses at the gene ends were 3 bases for V and 5 bases for J; bases not matched to a gene: 8. Germline assignment: CDR1 SGHNT and CDR2 YENEEA. CDR3 length: 16 amino acids. DNA of the CDR3: TGTGCCAGCAGCTTTGTAGCGGGGGGGCCCGGGGAGACCCAGTACTTC. This encodes CASSFVAGGPGETQYF.

This clone showed up just once. The chain combines TRBV2 with TRBJ2-1; weak D call: TRBD2 (5 bases). Germline CDR1 and CDR2: SNHLY and FYNNEI. Trimming pared 9 bases from V and 8 bases from J, leaving 8 bases between. The CDR3 is 10 amino acids. The CDR3 DNA follows: TGTGCCAGTCTTAGCGATGAGCAGTTCTTC. Its protein is CASLSDEQFF.

This clone is a singleton in its sample. The chain carries TRBV6-5 and TRBJ1-2, with a weak D call TRBD1 (5 bases). The CDR3 runs 15 residues. Germline V CDR1 and CDR2: MNHEY, SVGAGI. Trimming cost V 4 bases and J 8 bases, with 20 bases left between them. This CDR3 is CASSSQGRGLQGYTF. The CDR3 DNA reads as TGTGCCAGCAGTTCCCAAGGTAGGGGACTGCAAGGCTACACCTTC.

This chain links TRBV4-1 with TRBJ1-5; 7 bases agree with TRBD1. V dropped 4 bases and J dropped 5; count of bases not matched to a gene: 11. This CDR3 is built from 16 residues. The V gene's germline CDR1 is MGHRA and CDR2 YSYEKL. The CDR3 spells CASSPYQEGGYQPQHF. In DNA, the CDR3 is TGCGCCAGCAGCCCCTACCAGGAAGGGGGCTATCAGCCCCAGCATTTT.

V and J are TRBV28 and TRBJ2-5, with 7 bases identical to TRBD1. J lost 9 bases, V lost 8 bases, and 15 bases had no gene match. CDR3 length: 14 amino acids. Germline CDR1 is MDHEN and CDR2 is SYDVKM. In DNA, the CDR3 is TGTGCCAGCCGCCGGCCCGGGACAGTCTTCGCCCAGTACTTC. Its protein is CASRRPGTVFAQYF.

V gene TRBV5-1 combines with J gene TRBJ2-5; 7 bases are a match to TRBD2. The trim removed 4 bases at V and 5 bases at J, leaving 8 bases unmatched. CDR3 length: 14 amino acids. Germline V gene data show CDR1 as SGHRS and CDR2 as YFSETQ. CDR3 sequence reads: CASSPTPGRETQYF. The CDR3 bases are TGCGCCAGCAGCCCGACACCCGGGAGGGAGACCCAGTACTTC.

The chain carries TRBV7-9 and TRBJ2-1; D is perhaps TRBD2 (5 bases). This CDR3 region has 16 residues. Trimming removed 6 bases from V and 5 bases from J, with 20 bases in between. Germline V gives CDR1 SEHNR, CDR2 FQNEAQ (reference sequence). The CDR3 protein is CASRKNKAGSNNEQFF. The CDR3 nucleotides read TGTGCCAGCAGAAAAAACAAGGCGGGTTCAAACAATGAGCAGTTCTTC.

The chain carries TRBV4-1 and TRBJ1-3; D is undetermined. V was clipped by 3 bases and J by 5 bases, with 14 bases between them. Germline-derived CDR1 and CDR2 are MGHRA and YSYEKL. This CDR3 has 15 residues. The CDR3 protein is CASSQGPGGRNTIYF. The DNA of the CDR3 is TGCGCCAGCAGCCAGGGCCCGGGAGGACGAAACACCATATATTTT.

The chain uses TRBV6-1 and TRBJ1-4; TRBD1 might be the D (6 bases). Germline CDR1 reads MNHNS; CDR2 reads SASEGT. CDR3 length: 15 residues. Trimming left V 6 bases short and J 8 bases short, with 19 bases between. CDR3 nucleotides: TGTGCCAGCAGAGCGGGACACGGGGAAATGGAAAAACTGTTTTTT. Translation gives CASRAGHGEMEKLFF.